This T cell receptor beta chain was captured in a study of response to subunit inactivated influenza vaccine. TCRdb redid the calling of the RT-PCR reads with MiXCR, one entry per CDR3 protein. This sample yields roughly 500,000 distinct CDR3 sequences, of which under 30% are seen a single time; approximately 3% belongs to the top ten. Trimming cost V 6 bases and J 5 bases; bases outside gene matches: 7. There are 14 residues in the CDR3. CDR1 SNHLY and CDR2 FYNNEI come from the germline V gene. These records were also assigned to another study, of T cells expressing NK-cell markers. Per that study: TCR beta libraries carry UMIs added by 5'RACE template switching. Alpha-beta TCR T cells were the sole sorting target in several experiments, owing to an anti-gamma-delta TCR antibody.

The material was CD4+ T cells sorted from PBMCs, obtained approximately 13 days after vaccination. The sequence derives from a man between 50 and 59 years old who received an inactivated influenza vaccine. The chain combines TRBV2 with TRBJ2-5; 9 bases fit TRBD1. The CDR3 DNA follows: TGTGCCAGCAGCGCCGGGACAGGGCGGGAGACCCAGTACTTC. Residues: CASSAGTGRETQYF.